Below, one TCR beta chain is given with its context. Germline assignment: CDR1 KGHSH and CDR2 LQKENI. V lost 5 bases to trimming and J lost 8 bases; unmatched junction nucleotides: 5. The CDR3 is 13 amino acids. This sample was taken from a study of blood T cell repertoires in COVID-19. Study summary: Sites in the United States, Italy and Spain provided acute and convalescent COVID-19 samples. From T cells, B-cell-depleted T cells, or PBMCs came the material, which was cDNA or gDNA.

Source study methods: Amplified reference gene primers provided the basis for estimating nucleated cell counts. Assay: immunoSEQ multiplex PCR; the TCRdb copy retains only in-frame clones and omits some. V and J calls and clone size are those listed in that table; D and trimming were worked out from the DNA. The sample carries under 80,000 clones, 65% to 90% recorded once. The V and J genes are TRBV18 and TRBJ1-2; 10 bases are a match to TRBD1. The source is a man at least 80 years old with acute or convalescent COVID-19. Sequences were obtained from peripheral blood. CDR3 amino acids: CASSTGTGEGYTF. In DNA form, the CDR3 reads TGTGCCAGCTCAACCGGGACAGGGGAAGGCTACACCTTC.